The sequence of this TCR beta chain was determined in a study of blood T cells in healthy people across ages. Whole-study findings and limits: Donor CMV infection status was unknown, possibly confounding age-related changes in expanded clonotypes.

The CDR3 consists of 12 residues. Germline V gene data show CDR1 as MNHEY and CDR2 as SVGEGT. Trimming took 7 bases from V and 5 from J, leaving 12 bases between them. This clonotype was seen a few times. The antigen remains unidentified. Sample-barcoded 5' priming and a J-beta primer mix drove a second PCR of 7 to 11 cycles. TCRdb re-derived calls from the 5' RACE reads in MiXCR, one entry per CDR3 protein. This sample has almost 1 million distinct CDR3 sequences, with 51% found just once. The receptor's source is a woman aged 55-70 years in good health. Sequencing was performed on blood. V and J are TRBV6-2 or TRBV6-3 and TRBJ2-7, with D maybe TRBD2 (6 bases). The CDR3 nucleotides are TGTGCCAGCACTTCCACTAGCCACGAGCAGTACTTC. Protein: CASTSTSHEQYF.